The rows below give T cell receptor beta chains drawn from one sample of a study of cytomegalovirus exposure and HLA in healthy donors. The table came from immunoSEQ multiplex PCR; TCRdb's copy has only in-frame clones and leaves some out. The sample totals 60,000 to 70,000 clones. Sequenced input: PBMCs. These receptor sequences come from a boy younger than 18 in good health and CMV-seronegative. Each CDR3 is given with its conserved first and last residue. The D gene is left open where the match is weak.

D	V	J	length	DNA	CDR3
-	TRBV30	TRBJ2-7	15	TGTGCCTGGAGCGCCCTAAAGAGGGCTCCTTACGAGCAGTACTTC	CAWSALKRAPYEQYF
-	TRBV9	TRBJ2-4	13	TGTGCCAGCAGCGTACTAGAAGAAAACATTCAGTACTTC	CASSVLEENIQYF
TRBD2	TRBV19	TRBJ2-1	17	TGTGCCAGCAGAATAAGGGTAGCGGGAGGGCCAAAGGATGAGCAGTTCTTC	CASRIRVAGGPKDEQFF
-	TRBV7-3	TRBJ2-7	13	TGTGCCAGCAGCTTATACGAGGGAGAGCGAGCGTACTTC	CASSLYEGERAYF
-	TRBV2	TRBJ2-7	13	TGTGCCAGCACTCGCCCAACAGGGTCCGAGCAGTACTTC	CASTRPTGSEQYF
-	TRBV15	TRBJ2-7	15	TGTGCCACCAGCAGAGCTCAGGGGAGCTCCTACGAGCAGTACTTC	CATSRAQGSSYEQYF
-	TRBV6-1	TRBJ2-7	14	TGTGCCAGCAGTGACCCCCCAGTAACCTACGAGCAGTACTTC	CASSDPPVTYEQYF
-	TRBV2	TRBJ1-2	13	TGTGCCACCACAACCATACCAGGTGATGGCTACACCTTC	CATTTIPGDGYTF
TRBD1	TRBV6-1	TRBJ1-6	15	TGTGCCAGCAGTGACAGGGACAGGGGGGTTTCACCCCTCCACTTT	CASSDRDRGVSPLHF
TRBD1	TRBV6-5	TRBJ1-6	15	TGTGCCAGCAGTCGCCGGGACAGGGACCAATCACCCCTCCACTTT	CASSRRDRDQSPLHF
-	TRBV28	TRBJ2-2	15	TGTGCCAGCAGCCCTGGGGAAGGGGCTGGCGGGGAGCTGTTTTTT	CASSPGEGAGGELFF
TRBD2	TRBV7-3	TRBJ2-1	14	TGTGCCAGCAGAACAGCGGGAGCGGGTAATGAGCAATTCTTC	CASRTAGAGNEQFF
-	TRBV7-2	TRBJ2-7	14	TGTGCCAGCAGCCTCAGCGGGCCCCCCTACGAGCAGTACTTC	CASSLSGPPYEQYF
TRBD2	TRBV6-1	TRBJ2-3	19	TGTGCCAGCAGTGAAGAAGGGACTAGCGGGGTTCCTAGCACAGATACGCAGTATTTT	CASSEEGTSGVPSTDTQYF
-	TRBV2	TRBJ2-5	12	TGTGCCAGTAGACAAGGCTTCGAGACCCAGTACTTC	CASRQGFETQYF
-	TRBV4-2	TRBJ2-1	16	TGTGCCAGCAGCCCCGGGCGGGGACGGGGGAACAATGAGCAGTTCTTC	CASSPGRGRGNNEQFF
TRBD2	TRBV7-6	TRBJ2-3	14	TGTGCCAGCAGCTTAGGCGGGGGGGCAGATACGCAGTATTTT	CASSLGGGADTQYF
-	TRBV9	TRBJ2-2	11	TGTGCCAGCAGCGTCCAGGGGGAGCTGTTTTTT	CASSVQGELFF
-	TRBV4-1	TRBJ1-4	11	TGCGCCAGCAGCCGCGCCGGGGAACTGTTTTTT	CASSRAGELFF
TRBD1	TRBV5-1	TRBJ2-7	15	TGCGCCAGCAGCTCCCAGCCGGGACAGGCGTACGAGCAGTACTTC	CASSSQPGQAYEQYF
-	TRBV7-2	TRBJ1-1	15	TGTGCCAGCAGCTCCGCCGACAGCCGCTACCTTGAAGCTTTCTTT	CASSSADSRYLEAFF
TRBD2	TRBV30	TRBJ2-1	18	TGTGCCTGGAGTCCCCTCCCCGGGACTAGCGGGAGCGTTCGTGAGCAGTTCTTC	CAWSPLPGTSGSVREQFF
TRBD1	TRBV5-3	TRBJ1-1	16	TGTGCCAGAAGCTTGGCCCAATACGGCCAGGGGGAAGAGACTTTCTTT	CARSLAQYGQGEETFF
TRBD2	TRBV6-5	TRBJ2-1	15	TGTGCCAGCAGTCTGTATCGGGAGGGGTACAATGAGCAGTTCTTC	CASSLYREGYNEQFF
-	TRBV5-1	TRBJ2-2	19	TGCGCCAGCAGCTTGGGGTCTTGGTCGACATCCCGTCCCACCGGGGAGCTGTTTTTT	CASSLGSWSTSRPTGELFF
-	TRBV7-3	TRBJ1-3	13	TGTGCCAGCAGCTCGTTTATCGGAAACACCATATATTTT	CASSSFIGNTIYF
-	TRBV27	TRBJ2-2	16	TGTGCCAGCAGTTTATACCAGGGCCAGAACACCGGGGAGCTGTTTTTT	CASSLYQGQNTGELFF
-	TRBV18	TRBJ2-1	11	TGTGCCAGCTCACCTAATAATGAGCAGTTCTTC	CASSPNNEQFF
-	TRBV29-1	TRBJ1-5	15	TGCAGCGTTGCCTCCGGGCAGGGAAACAATCAGCCCCAGCATTTT	CSVASGQGNNQPQHF
-	TRBV5-1	TRBJ1-3	14	TGCGCCAGCAGCTTGGTGGCCTCTGGAAACACCATATATTTT	CASSLVASGNTIYF
TRBD1	TRBV5-4	TRBJ2-2	17	TGTGCCAGCAGCTTGGGGGGGACAGGGCCTGTGGCCGGGGAGCTGTTTTTT	CASSLGGTGPVAGELFF